Listed below are T cell receptor beta chains from one sample, sequenced in a study of response to subunit inactivated influenza vaccine. MiXCR, run by TCRdb on the RT-PCR reads, gives a single entry per CDR3 protein. The sample has about 700,000 distinct CDR3 sequences; roughly 13% are singletons. The specimen was PBMCs from blood, collected 14 to 15 days before vaccination. These TCRs come from a man aged 45-65 years who received an inactivated influenza vaccine. Each CDR3 is given with its conserved first and last residue. The order of the fields is V gene, D gene, J gene, clone size, CDR3 protein, CDR3 DNA. A D gene is named only where the DNA matches it firmly. Not every row has a clone size; where given, it reads once, few, many or a size class.

>TRBV20-1|-|TRBJ1-5|-
CSAYRGWPPQHF
TGCAGCGCCTACCGGGGGTGGCCGCCCCAGCATTTT
>TRBV28|-|TRBJ1-4|few
CASSPPRGGLFF
TGTGCCAGCAGTCCTCCAAGGGGGGGACTGTTTTTT
>TRBV3-1|-|TRBJ2-3|-
CASSQGRGATDTQYF
TGTGCCAGCAGCCAAGGCCGGGGGGCCACAGATACGCAGTATTTT
>TRBV20-1|-|TRBJ1-3|-
CSATPSGNTIYF
TGCAGTGCAACCCCCTCTGGAAACACCATATATTTT
>TRBV12-3/TRBV12-4|TRBD2|TRBJ2-3|many
CASSSRREVTDTQYF
TGTGCCAGCAGTTCACGGCGGGAGGTAACAGATACGCAGTATTTT
>TRBV4-3|TRBD1|TRBJ2-3|-
CASSQEAGGNTDTQYF
TGCGCCAGCAGCCAAGAGGCAGGGGGCAACACAGATACGCAGTATTTT
>TRBV4-3|TRBD2|TRBJ2-7|-
CASSQTATSGTYAYEQYF
TGCGCCAGCAGCCAAACCGCGACTAGCGGGACTTACGCCTACGAGCAGTACTTC
>TRBV28|TRBD2|TRBJ2-3|-
CASRTTGLAGGMQYF
TGTGCCAGCAGGACGACGGGACTAGCGGGAGGAATGCAGTATTTT
>TRBV19|-|TRBJ2-6|-
CASSIEFGWGTGANVLTF
TGTGCCAGTAGTATAGAATTCGGTTGGGGAACTGGGGCCAACGTCCTGACTTTC
>TRBV28|-|TRBJ2-1|many
CASRRTEDYNEQFF
TGTGCCAGCAGAAGGACAGAGGACTACAATGAGCAGTTCTTC
>TRBV7-3|-|TRBJ2-1|-
CASSLMLGDGTKQFF
TGTGCCAGCAGCTTAATGTTAGGTGATGGGACGAAACAGTTCTTC
>TRBV9|-|TRBJ2-1|-
CASSVDGYNEQFF
TGTGCCAGCAGCGTAGACGGGTACAATGAGCAGTTCTTC
>TRBV6-2/TRBV6-3|-|TRBJ1-1|-
CASSYSRTPNTEAFF
TGTGCCAGCAGTTACTCTAGGACGCCGAACACTGAAGCTTTCTTT
>TRBV5-1|TRBD1|TRBJ2-1|many
CASSQDRGSSYNEQFF
TGCGCCAGCAGCCAGGACAGGGGGAGCTCCTACAATGAGCAGTTCTTC
>TRBV24-1|-|TRBJ2-2|few
CATSDPAGNTGELFF
TGTGCCACCAGTGACCCAGCCGGGAACACCGGGGAGCTGTTTTTT
>TRBV10-3|TRBD2|TRBJ2-2|few
CAISAREGSTGELFF
TGTGCCATCAGTGCCAGGGAGGGATCCACCGGGGAGCTGTTTTTT
>TRBV30|-|TRBJ2-1|-
CAWSWDGLNEQFF
TGTGCCTGGAGTTGGGACGGTCTCAATGAGCAGTTCTTC
>TRBV12-3/TRBV12-4|TRBD1|TRBJ1-1|many
CASSPQGGYVQTEAFF
TGTGCCAGCAGCCCACAGGGGGGCTATGTGCAAACTGAAGCTTTCTTT
>TRBV6-2/TRBV6-3|-|TRBJ1-1|many
CASRTQYTEAFF
TGTGCCAGCAGAACCCAGTACACTGAAGCTTTCTTT
>TRBV4-1|-|TRBJ2-3|-
CASSQENTDTQYF
TGCGCCAGCAGCCAAGAGAACACAGATACGCAGTATTTT
>TRBV12-3/TRBV12-4|-|TRBJ2-5|-
CASSPIALQETQYF
TGTGCCAGCAGCCCCATCGCCCTACAAGAGACCCAGTACTTC
>TRBV2|TRBD1|TRBJ1-1|-
CASSAPLGQGNTEAFF
TGTGCCAGCAGCGCCCCTCTAGGACAGGGAAACACTGAAGCTTTCTTT